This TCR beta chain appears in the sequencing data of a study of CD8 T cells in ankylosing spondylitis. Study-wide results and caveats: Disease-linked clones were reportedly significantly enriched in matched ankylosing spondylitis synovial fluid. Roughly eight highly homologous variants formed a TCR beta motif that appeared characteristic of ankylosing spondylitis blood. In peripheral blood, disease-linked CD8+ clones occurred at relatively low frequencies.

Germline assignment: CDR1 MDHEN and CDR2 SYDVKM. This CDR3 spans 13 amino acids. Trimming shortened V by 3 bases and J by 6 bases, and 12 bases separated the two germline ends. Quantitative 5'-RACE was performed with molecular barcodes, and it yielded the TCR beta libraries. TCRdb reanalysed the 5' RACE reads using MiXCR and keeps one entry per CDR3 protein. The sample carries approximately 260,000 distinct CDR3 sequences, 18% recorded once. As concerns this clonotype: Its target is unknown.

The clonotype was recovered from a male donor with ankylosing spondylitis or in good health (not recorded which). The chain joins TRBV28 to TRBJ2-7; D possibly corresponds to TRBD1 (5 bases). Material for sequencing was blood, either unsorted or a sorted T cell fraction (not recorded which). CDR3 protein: CASSFLQGSEQYF. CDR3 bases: TGTGCCAGCAGTTTCCTCCAGGGATCCGAGCAGTACTTC. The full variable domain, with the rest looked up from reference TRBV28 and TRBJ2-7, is DVKVTQSSRYLVKRTGEKVFLECVQDMDHENMFWYRQDPGLGLRLIYFSYDVKMKEKGDIPEGYSVSREKKERFSLILESASTNQTSMYLCASSFLQGSEQYFGPGTRLTVT.